This T cell receptor (beta chain) is from a study of tumor-infiltrating lymphocytes in oesophageal squamous cell carcinoma. Germline V gene data show CDR1 as SGHTA and CDR2 as FQGNSA. The CDR3 region is 16 residues in length, termini included. TCRdb re-called the PCR reads through MiXCR, storing one row per CDR3 protein. The table lists roughly 12,000 distinct CDR3 sequences, roughly three fifths of them singletons. This clonotype has a single count. The conserved phenylalanine or tryptophan normally closing the CDR3 is absent here, so this likely arose from a read error. No DNA is shown, since the ends of the CDR3 on it are uncertain; the CDR3 is the one TCRdb lists.

This chain joins TRBV7-2 and TRBJ2-3; TRBD2 is the table's D call and was not checked against the DNA. This clonotype was obtained from a female donor with esophageal squamous cell carcinoma. Sequencing input: esophageal tumor tissue. The CDR3 sequence: CTSTLAAGANEQYFGP.